One sample yielded the 23 T cell receptor beta chains listed below, sequenced in a study of T cell changes during pregnancy in multiple sclerosis. Clones were sequenced by immunoSEQ multiplex PCR, and TCRdb holds only the in-frame ones, with some missing. Among 93,000 or so clones listed, about 91% were seen once. Sequencing used peripheral blood, obtained after pregnancy. These receptors were obtained from a female donor with multiple sclerosis, enrolled in a pregnancy study.

V usage is TRBV5-4 and J usage is TRBJ2-3; D is ambiguous. V lost 0 bases and J 4 bases, leaving 6 bases between the germline ends. The CDR3 runs 13 residues. Germline CDR1 and CDR2: SGHNT and YYREEE (reference sequence). CDR3 sequence: CASSLASSDTQYF. DNA of the CDR3: TGTGCCAGCAGCTTGGCCAGTTCAGATACGCAGTATTTT. The variable domain in full, completed from reference TRBV5-4 and TRBJ2-3, reads ETGVTQSPTHLIKTRGQQVTLRCSSQSGHNTVSWYQQALGQGPQFIFQYYREEENGRGNFPPRFSGLQFPNYSSELNVNALELDDSALYLCASSLASSDTQYFGPGTRLTVL.

The chain is built from TRBV4-3 and TRBJ1-3, with a tentative D call TRBD1 (6 bases). The CDR3 loop spans 15 amino acids. The germline V gene encodes CDR1 LGHNA and CDR2 YSLEER. Trimming pared 2 bases from V and 2 bases from J, leaving 10 bases between. In DNA, the CDR3 is TGCGCCAGCAGCCAACAGGGGAAAGCTGGAAACACCATATATTTT. This translates into CASSQQGKAGNTIYF.

This clone occurred once. V is TRBV6-5 and J is TRBJ1-2, with a possible D match to TRBD1 (5 bases). This CDR3 spans 13 amino acids. CDR1 and CDR2 (germline): MNHEY, SVGAGI. The V and J ends lost 2 bases and 6 bases respectively, with 10 bases between them. CDR3 DNA sequence: TGTGCCAGCAGTTACCCCCAGGGCCATGGCTACACCTTC. Translated, it gives CASSYPQGHGYTF.

V and J are TRBV19 and TRBJ1-4, with a tentative D call TRBD1 (5 bases). Trimming stripped 6 bases from V and 0 bases from J, with 14 bases between. CDR3 length equals 16 residues. CDR1 is LNHDA and CDR2 is SQIVND in the germline V gene (reference sequence). Here the CDR3 DNA reads TGTGCCAGTAGCCTCACCAGGGATCCAACTAATGAAAAACTGTTTTTT. Its protein is CASSLTRDPTNEKLFF.

A remark on this clone: The same CDR3 arises from other DNA sequences in this sample as well. The chain employs TRBV9 and TRBJ2-5, with 8 bases matching TRBD2. The CDR3 totals 15 residues. V was clipped by 1 base and J by 3 bases; unmatched bases: 5. Per the germline V gene, CDR1 is SGDLS and CDR2 is YYNGEE. CDR3 protein: CASSVTSGGEETQYF. CDR3 DNA: TGTGCCAGCAGCGTAACCAGCGGGGGAGAAGAGACCCAGTACTTC.

The chain has TRBV7-9 and TRBJ1-4; tentatively, D is TRBD1 (5 bases). CDR1 and CDR2 from the germline V gene are SEHNR and FQNEAQ (reference sequence). V lost 1 base, J lost 3 bases, and 12 bases lay in between. The CDR3 runs 16 residues. The CDR3 nucleotides are TGTGCCAGCAGCTTAGATCGCAGGGATGCTAATGAAAAACTGTTTTTT. Translated: CASSLDRRDANEKLFF.

The rearrangement uses TRBV4-3 and TRBJ2-1; TRBD2 aligns across 8 bases. After removal of 1 base from V and 4 bases from J, the junction contained 3 bases not matched to a gene. The CDR3 spans 15 residues. Germline loops: CDR1 LGHNA, CDR2 YSLEER. CDR3 sequence: CASSQAGGFYNEQFF. The DNA for the CDR3 is TGCGCCAGCAGCCAAGCGGGGGGGTTTTACAATGAGCAGTTCTTC.

The rearrangement links TRBV2 to TRBJ2-1; 13 bases agree with TRBD2. V was pared by 6 bases and J by 8 bases, with 7 bases of the junction left unmatched. This CDR3 region has 15 residues. Germline values: CDR1 SNHLY, CDR2 FYNNEI. Written as DNA, the CDR3 is TGTGCCAGCAGCGAACTAGCGGGGGGGCCCTATGAGCAGTTCTTC. This codes for CASSELAGGPYEQFF.

The chain carries TRBV4-2 and TRBJ1-4; 8 bases align to TRBD1. The J segment lost 2 bases and the V segment lost 0 bases, leaving 8 bases of the junction unmatched. Germline values: CDR1 LGHNA, CDR2 YNFKEQ. This CDR3 has 18 amino acids. The CDR3 DNA reads as TGTGCCAGCAGCCAAGAGGGACAGGAGATATACACTAATGAAAAACTGTTTTTT. Amino acid sequence: CASSQEGQEIYTNEKLFF.

This chain uses TRBV4-1 with TRBJ2-1, with 9 bases lining up with TRBD2. Losses at the gene ends were 3 bases for V and 4 bases for J; bases not matched to a gene: 4. There are 15 residues in the CDR3. The V gene's germline CDR1 is MGHRA and CDR2 YSYEKL. This chain's CDR3 is CASSQERGVYNEQFF. Written as DNA, the CDR3 is TGCGCCAGCAGCCAGGAGCGGGGGGTTTACAATGAGCAGTTCTTC.

The rearrangement links TRBV5-4 to TRBJ1-1, with D perhaps TRBD1 (5 bases). CDR3 length: 14 amino acids. CDR1 and CDR2 from the germline V gene are SGHNT and YYREEE (reference sequence). V was trimmed by 4 bases and J by 4 bases, leaving 14 bases between them. The CDR3 DNA reads TGTGCCAGCAGCCCCGATTTCGGGGGCACTGAAGCTTTCTTT. Protein sequence: CASSPDFGGTEAFF.

This chain connects TRBV6-5 to TRBJ1-5; possible D gene TRBD1, 6 bases. CDR1 MNHEY and CDR2 SVGAGI come from the germline V gene. The ends were cut back, 5 bases at V and 6 bases at J, with 11 bases in the middle. The CDR3 is 13 residues long. The CDR3 DNA follows: TGTGCCAGCAGTGACGGACAGAGTCAGCCCCAGCATTTT. It translates to CASSDGQSQPQHF.

The chain joins TRBV28 to TRBJ1-2; tentatively, D is TRBD1 (5 bases). Germline CDR1 and CDR2: MDHEN and SYDVKM. Trimming took off 3 bases at V and 7 bases at J, with 12 bases between the two ends. The CDR3 loop spans 13 amino acids. CDR3 protein: CASSFSRVGGYTF. CDR3 sequence (DNA): TGTGCCAGCAGTTTCTCCAGGGTAGGTGGCTACACCTTC.

This CDR3 reads CAISEGRPDTQYF. CDR3 DNA: TGTGCCATCAGTGAGGGCCGTCCAGATACGCAGTATTTT. V is TRBV10-3 and J is TRBJ2-3; D is unclear. V was shortened by 2 bases and J by 4 bases, with 7 bases between the two germline ends. The CDR3 totals 13 residues. Germline lookup yields CDR1 ENHRY and CDR2 SYGVKD.

This clone was seen a handful of times. The rearrangement uses TRBV5-4 and TRBJ1-4; 11 nucleotides align to TRBD1. In germline, CDR1 is SGHNT, CDR2 YYREEE (reference sequence). CDR3 length equals 15 residues. The ends lost 2 bases at V and 5 bases at J; junction bases unmatched: 2. In nucleotides, the CDR3 is TGTGCCAGCAGCTTCGGACAGGGGGCGAATGAAAAACTGTTTTTT. It translates to CASSFGQGANEKLFF.

V is TRBV7-9 and J is TRBJ1-3; D is uncertain. The CDR3 runs to 14 residues. Trimming left V 5 bases short and J 4 bases short, with 12 bases between. Germline lookup yields CDR1 SEHNR and CDR2 FQNEAQ (reference sequence). The chain's CDR3 is CASSPFRAGNTIYF. In DNA form, the CDR3 reads TGTGCCAGCAGCCCGTTCCGTGCGGGAAACACCATATATTTT.

The V call is TRBV5-1, the J call TRBJ1-1, with 9 bases lining up with TRBD1. Germline assignment: CDR1 SGHRS and CDR2 YFSETQ. This CDR3 region has 16 residues. V shed 3 bases, J shed 0 bases, and the junction held 6 bases outside the gene matches. CDR3 protein: CASSSGTGILNTEAFF. In DNA, the CDR3 is TGCGCCAGCAGCTCCGGGACAGGGATTCTGAACACTGAAGCTTTCTTT.

The chain combines TRBV5-4 with TRBJ2-6; a weak D match, TRBD1 (5 bases). The germline V gene has CDR1 SGHNT and CDR2 YYREEE (reference sequence). V lost 4 bases, J lost 0 bases, and 11 bases lay in between. This CDR3 has 16 residues. CDR3 nucleotides: TGTGCCAGCAGCCAAGAAACAGGCTCTGGGGCCAACGTCCTGACTTTC. It is translated as CASSQETGSGANVLTF.

This clone was picked up one time. The chain links TRBV4-2 to TRBJ2-7, with 8 bases lining up with TRBD2. This CDR3 has 19 amino acids. V dropped 1 base and J dropped 3; count of bases not matched to a gene: 17. Germline V gene sequence: CDR1 LGHNA, CDR2 YNFKEQ. CDR3 DNA: TGTGCCAGCAGCCAAGGGGGTATTGGCGGGAGGCTTATAAGCTACGAGCAGTACTTC. Translating gives CASSQGGIGGRLISYEQYF.

This chain links TRBV6-1 with TRBJ2-7, with D maybe TRBD1 (5 bases). The germline V gene has CDR1 MNHNS and CDR2 SASEGT. The CDR3 contains 12 residues. Trimming removed 10 bases from V and 0 bases from J, with 10 bases in between. The CDR3 protein is CATLDNSYEQYF. The CDR3 DNA follows: TGTGCCACACTGGACAACTCCTACGAGCAGTACTTC.

This chain uses TRBV19 with TRBJ1-1; D unresolved. The CDR3 totals 13 residues. Germline values: CDR1 LNHDA, CDR2 SQIVND (reference sequence). V was trimmed by 5 bases and J by 2 bases, leaving 9 bases between them. This CDR3 is CASSLQINTEAFF. The CDR3 bases are TGTGCCAGTAGTTTACAGATTAACACTGAAGCTTTCTTT.

The chain links TRBV10-3 to TRBJ2-7, with 9 bases identical to TRBD1. Germline V gene lookup returns CDR1 ENHRY and CDR2 SYGVKD. The CDR3 spans 16 residues. Trimming took 5 bases from V and 5 from J; bases not matched to a gene: 13. The CDR3 is CAISFVPGTGQDEQYF. The CDR3 bases are TGTGCCATCAGTTTTGTGCCCGGGACAGGGCAAGACGAGCAGTACTTC.

The V and J genes are TRBV4-3 and TRBJ2-1; D is possibly TRBD2 (5 bases). V lost 0 bases and J 11 bases, leaving 11 bases between the germline ends. In germline, CDR1 is LGHNA, CDR2 YSLEER. The CDR3 has 13 amino acids. The CDR3 spells CASSQDLAGKQFF. The CDR3 DNA reads TGCGCCAGCAGCCAAGATCTGGCGGGCAAGCAGTTCTTC.